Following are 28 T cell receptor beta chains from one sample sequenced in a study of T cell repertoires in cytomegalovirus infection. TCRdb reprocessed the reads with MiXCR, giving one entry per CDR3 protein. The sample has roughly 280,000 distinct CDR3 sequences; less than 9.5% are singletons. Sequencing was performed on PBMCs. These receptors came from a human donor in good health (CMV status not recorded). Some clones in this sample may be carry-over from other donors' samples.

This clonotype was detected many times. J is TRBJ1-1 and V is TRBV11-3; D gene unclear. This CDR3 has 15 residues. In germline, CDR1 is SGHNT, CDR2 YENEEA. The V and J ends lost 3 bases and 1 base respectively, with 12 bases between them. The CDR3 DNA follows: TGTGCCAGCAGCTTTATGGCCCAGGCGAACACTGAAGCTTTCTTT. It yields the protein CASSFMAQANTEAFF.

CDR3 protein: CASKPGMRYEQYF. The CDR3 nucleotides are TGTGCCAGTAAGCCAGGGATGAGGTACGAGCAGTACTTC. The gene calls are TRBV19 and TRBJ2-7, with a weak D call TRBD1 (5 bases). Trimming left V 7 bases short and J 4 bases short, with 14 bases between. The CDR3 totals 13 residues. CDR1 and CDR2 from the germline V gene are LNHDA and SQIVND (reference sequence).

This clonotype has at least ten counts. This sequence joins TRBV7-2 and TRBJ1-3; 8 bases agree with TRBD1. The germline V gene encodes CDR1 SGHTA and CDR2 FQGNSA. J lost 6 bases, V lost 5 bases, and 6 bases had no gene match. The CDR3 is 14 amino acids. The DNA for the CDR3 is TGTGCCAGCAGCGCGGGACAGGTTCAAAACACCATATATTTT. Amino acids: CASSAGQVQNTIYF.

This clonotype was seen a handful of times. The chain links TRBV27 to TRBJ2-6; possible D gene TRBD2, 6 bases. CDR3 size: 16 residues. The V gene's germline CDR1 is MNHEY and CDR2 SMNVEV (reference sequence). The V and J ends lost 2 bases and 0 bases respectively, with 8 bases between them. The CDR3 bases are TGTGCCAGCAGTTTAGCCGGGGGCTCTGGGGCCAACGTCCTGACTTTC. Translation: CASSLAGGSGANVLTF.

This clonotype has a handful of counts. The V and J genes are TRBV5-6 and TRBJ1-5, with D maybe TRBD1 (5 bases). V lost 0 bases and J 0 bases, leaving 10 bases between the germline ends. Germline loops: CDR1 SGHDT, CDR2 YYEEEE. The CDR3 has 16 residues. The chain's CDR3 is CASSLAGRFSNQPQHF. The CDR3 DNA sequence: TGTGCCAGCAGCTTGGCAGGGCGGTTTAGCAATCAGCCCCAGCATTTT. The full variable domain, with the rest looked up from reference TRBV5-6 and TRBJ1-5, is DAGVTQSPTHLIKTRGQQVTLRCSPKSGHDTVSWYQQALGQGPQFIFQYYEEEERQRGNFPDRFSGHQFPNYSSELNVNALLLGDSALYLCASSLAGRFSNQPQHFGDGTRLSIL.

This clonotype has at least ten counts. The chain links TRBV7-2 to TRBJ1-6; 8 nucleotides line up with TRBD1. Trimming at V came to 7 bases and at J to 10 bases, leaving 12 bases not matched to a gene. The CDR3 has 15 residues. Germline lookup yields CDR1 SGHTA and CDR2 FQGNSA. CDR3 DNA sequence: TGTGCCAGCAACAATGGACAGGGTGGAAGCTCACCCCTCCACTTT. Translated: CASNNGQGGSSPLHF.

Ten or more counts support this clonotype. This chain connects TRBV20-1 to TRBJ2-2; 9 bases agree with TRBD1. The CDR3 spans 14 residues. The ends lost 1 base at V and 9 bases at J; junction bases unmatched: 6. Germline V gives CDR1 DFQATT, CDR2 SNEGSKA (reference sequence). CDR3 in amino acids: CSARAGQGSRELFF. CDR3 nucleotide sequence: TGCAGTGCTAGAGCGGGACAGGGAAGTCGGGAGCTGTTTTTT.

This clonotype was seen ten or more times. The CDR3 DNA reads as TGCAGTGCTAGGGGACAGGGGGCGTATCAGCCCCAGCATTTT. Encoded protein: CSARGQGAYQPQHF. The gene calls are TRBV20-1 and TRBJ1-5; 12 bases are shared with TRBD1. V was pared by 3 bases and J by 5 bases, with 2 bases of the junction left unmatched. CDR1 is DFQATT, CDR2 SNEGSKA, per germline (reference sequence). The CDR3 covers 14 residues.

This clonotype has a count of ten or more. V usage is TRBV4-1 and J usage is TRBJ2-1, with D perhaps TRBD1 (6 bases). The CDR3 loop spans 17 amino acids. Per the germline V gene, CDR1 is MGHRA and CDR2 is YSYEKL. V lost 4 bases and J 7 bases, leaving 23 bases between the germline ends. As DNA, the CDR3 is TGCGCCAGCAGCCCCGAGAAGGGCCTAGGGGGTTGGAATGAGCAGTTCTTC. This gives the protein CASSPEKGLGGWNEQFF.

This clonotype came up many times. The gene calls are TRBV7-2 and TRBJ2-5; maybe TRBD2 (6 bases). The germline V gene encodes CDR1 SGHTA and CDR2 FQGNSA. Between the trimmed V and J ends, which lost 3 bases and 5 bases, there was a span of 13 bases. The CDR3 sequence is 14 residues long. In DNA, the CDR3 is TGTGCCAGCAGCTTTGGGGCGGGATGGGAGACCCAGTACTTC. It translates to CASSFGAGWETQYF.

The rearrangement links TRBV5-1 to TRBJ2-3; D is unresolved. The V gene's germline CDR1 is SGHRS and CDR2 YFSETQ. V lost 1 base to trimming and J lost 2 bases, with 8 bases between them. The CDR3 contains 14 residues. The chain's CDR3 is CASSLRDLTDTQYF. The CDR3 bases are TGCGCCAGCAGCTTGAGAGATCTCACAGATACGCAGTATTTT. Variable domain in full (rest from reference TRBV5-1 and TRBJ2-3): KAGVTQTPRYLIKTRGQQVTLSCSPISGHRSVSWYQQTPGQGLQFLFEYFSETQRNKGNFPGRFSGRQFSNSRSEMNVSTLELGDSALYLCASSLRDLTDTQYFGPGTRLTVL.

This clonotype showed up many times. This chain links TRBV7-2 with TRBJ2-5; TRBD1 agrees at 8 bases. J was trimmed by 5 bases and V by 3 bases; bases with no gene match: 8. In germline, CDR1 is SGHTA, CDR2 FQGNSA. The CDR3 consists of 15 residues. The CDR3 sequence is CASSFDRGLRETQYF. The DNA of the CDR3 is TGTGCCAGCAGCTTCGACAGGGGATTAAGGGAGACCCAGTACTTC.

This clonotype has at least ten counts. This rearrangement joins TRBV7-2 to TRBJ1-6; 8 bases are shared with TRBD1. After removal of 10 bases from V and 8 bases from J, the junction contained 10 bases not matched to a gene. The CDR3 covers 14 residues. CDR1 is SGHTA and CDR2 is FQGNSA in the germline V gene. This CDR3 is CATTRDRKDSPLHF. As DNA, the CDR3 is TGTGCCACCACCCGGGACAGGAAAGATTCACCCCTCCACTTT.

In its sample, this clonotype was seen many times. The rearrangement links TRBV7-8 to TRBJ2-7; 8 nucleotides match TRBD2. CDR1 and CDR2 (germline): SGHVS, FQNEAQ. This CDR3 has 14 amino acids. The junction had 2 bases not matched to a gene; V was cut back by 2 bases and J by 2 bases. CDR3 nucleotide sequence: TGTGCCAGCAGCTTACCGGGAGGGCCCTACGAGCAGTACTTC. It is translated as CASSLPGGPYEQYF. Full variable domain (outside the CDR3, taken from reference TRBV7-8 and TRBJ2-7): GAGVSQSPRYKVAKRGQDVALRCDPISGHVSLFWYQQALGQGPEFLTYFQNEAQLDKSGLPSDRFFAERPEGSVSTLKIQRTQQEDSAVYLCASSLPGGPYEQYFGPGTRLTVT.

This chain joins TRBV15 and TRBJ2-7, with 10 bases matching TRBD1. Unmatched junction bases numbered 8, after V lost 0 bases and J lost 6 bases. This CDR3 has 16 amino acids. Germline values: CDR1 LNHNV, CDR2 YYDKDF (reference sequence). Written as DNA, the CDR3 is TGTGCCACCAGCAGAGACTGGACAGGGGGAGTCGGCGAGCAGTACTTC. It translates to CATSRDWTGGVGEQYF.

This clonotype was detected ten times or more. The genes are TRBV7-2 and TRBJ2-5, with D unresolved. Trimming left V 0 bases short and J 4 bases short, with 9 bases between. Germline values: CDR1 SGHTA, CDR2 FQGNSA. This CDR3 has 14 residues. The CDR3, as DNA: TGTGCCAGCAGCTTAGCCTCTATCGGAGAGACCCAGTACTTC. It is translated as CASSLASIGETQYF.

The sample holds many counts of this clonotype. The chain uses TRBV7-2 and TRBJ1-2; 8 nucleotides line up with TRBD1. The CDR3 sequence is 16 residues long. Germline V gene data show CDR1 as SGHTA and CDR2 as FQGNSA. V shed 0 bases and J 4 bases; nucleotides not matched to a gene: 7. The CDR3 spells CASSLAPTTGGYGYTF. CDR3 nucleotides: TGTGCCAGCAGCTTAGCGCCAACAACAGGGGGCTATGGCTACACCTTC. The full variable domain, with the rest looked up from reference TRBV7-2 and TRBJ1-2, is GAGVSQSPSNKVTEKGKDVELRCDPISGHTALYWYRQSLGQGLEFLIYFQGNSAPDKSGLPSDRFSAERTGGSVSTLTIQRTQQEDSAVYLCASSLAPTTGGYGYTFGSGTRLTVV.

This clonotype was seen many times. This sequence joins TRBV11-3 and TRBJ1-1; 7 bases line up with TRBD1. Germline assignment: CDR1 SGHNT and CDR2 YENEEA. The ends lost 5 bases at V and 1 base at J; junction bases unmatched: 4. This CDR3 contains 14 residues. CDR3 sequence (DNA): TGTGCCAGCAGCGTACAGGGGAGGAACACTGAAGCTTTCTTT. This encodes CASSVQGRNTEAFF. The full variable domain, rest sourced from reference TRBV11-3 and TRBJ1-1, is EAGVVQSPRYKIIEKKQPVAFWCNPISGHNTLYWYLQNLGQGPELLIRYENEEAVDDSQLPKDRFSAERLKGVDSTLKIQPAELGDSAVYLCASSVQGRNTEAFFGQGTRLTVV.

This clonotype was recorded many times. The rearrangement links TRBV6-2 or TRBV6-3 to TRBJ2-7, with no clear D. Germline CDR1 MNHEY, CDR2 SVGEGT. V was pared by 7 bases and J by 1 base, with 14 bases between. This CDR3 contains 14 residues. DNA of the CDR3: TGTGCCAGCAACGAGAACACAGTATCCTACGAGCAGTACTTC. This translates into CASNENTVSYEQYF.

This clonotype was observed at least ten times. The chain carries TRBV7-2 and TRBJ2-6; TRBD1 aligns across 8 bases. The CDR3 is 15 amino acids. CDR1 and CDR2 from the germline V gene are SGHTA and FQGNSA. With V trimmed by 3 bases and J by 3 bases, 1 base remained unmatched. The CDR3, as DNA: TGTGCCAGCAGCTTGACAGGGGATGGGGCCAACGTCCTGACTTTC. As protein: CASSLTGDGANVLTF. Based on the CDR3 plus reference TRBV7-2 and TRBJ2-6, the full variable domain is GAGVSQSPSNKVTEKGKDVELRCDPISGHTALYWYRQSLGQGLEFLIYFQGNSAPDKSGLPSDRFSAERTGGSVSTLTIQRTQQEDSAVYLCASSLTGDGANVLTFGAGSRLTVL.

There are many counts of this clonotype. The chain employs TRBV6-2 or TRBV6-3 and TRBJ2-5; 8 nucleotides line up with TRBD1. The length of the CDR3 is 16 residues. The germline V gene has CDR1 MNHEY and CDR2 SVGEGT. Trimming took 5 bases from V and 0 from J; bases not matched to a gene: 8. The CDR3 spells CASSKGTGSYQETQYF. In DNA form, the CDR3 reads TGTGCCAGCAGTAAGGGGACAGGATCGTACCAAGAGACCCAGTACTTC.

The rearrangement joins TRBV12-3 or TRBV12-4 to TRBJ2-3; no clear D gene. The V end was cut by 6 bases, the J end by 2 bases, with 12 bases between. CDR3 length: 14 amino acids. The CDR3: CASSPADHTDTQYF. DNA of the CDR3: TGTGCCAGCAGCCCGGCGGACCACACAGATACGCAGTATTTT.

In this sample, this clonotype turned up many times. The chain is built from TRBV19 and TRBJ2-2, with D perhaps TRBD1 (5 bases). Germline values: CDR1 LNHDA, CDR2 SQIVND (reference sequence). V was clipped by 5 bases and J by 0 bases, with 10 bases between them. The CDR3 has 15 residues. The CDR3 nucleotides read TGTGCCAGTAGTTTGGGGCTGGCGAACACCGGGGAGCTGTTTTTT. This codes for CASSLGLANTGELFF.

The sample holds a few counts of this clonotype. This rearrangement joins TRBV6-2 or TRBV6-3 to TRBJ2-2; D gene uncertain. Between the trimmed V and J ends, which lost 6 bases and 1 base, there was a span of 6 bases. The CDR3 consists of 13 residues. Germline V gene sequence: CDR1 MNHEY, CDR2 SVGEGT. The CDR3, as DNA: TGTGCCAGCAGGAGACAGAACACCGGGGAGCTGTTTTTT. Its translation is CASRRQNTGELFF.

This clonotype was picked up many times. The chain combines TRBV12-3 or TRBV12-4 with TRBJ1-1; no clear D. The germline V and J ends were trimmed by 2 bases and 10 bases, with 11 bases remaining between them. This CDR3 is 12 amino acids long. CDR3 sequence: CASSLLGRGAFF. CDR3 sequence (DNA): TGTGCCAGCAGTTTATTGGGGAGAGGAGCTTTCTTT.

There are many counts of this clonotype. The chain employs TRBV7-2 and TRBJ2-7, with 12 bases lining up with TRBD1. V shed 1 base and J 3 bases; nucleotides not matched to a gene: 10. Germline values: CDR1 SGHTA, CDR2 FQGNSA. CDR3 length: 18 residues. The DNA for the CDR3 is TGTGCCAGCAGCTTAGTAGGGGGGACAGGGGGCAAAGGCTACGAGCAGTACTTC. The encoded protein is CASSLVGGTGGKGYEQYF.

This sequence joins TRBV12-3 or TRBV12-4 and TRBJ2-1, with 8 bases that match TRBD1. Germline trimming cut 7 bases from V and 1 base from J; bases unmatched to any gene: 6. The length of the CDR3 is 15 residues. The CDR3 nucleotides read TGTGCCAGCACCTCCGGGACAGGTTCCTACAATGAGCAGTTCTTC. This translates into CASTSGTGSYNEQFF.

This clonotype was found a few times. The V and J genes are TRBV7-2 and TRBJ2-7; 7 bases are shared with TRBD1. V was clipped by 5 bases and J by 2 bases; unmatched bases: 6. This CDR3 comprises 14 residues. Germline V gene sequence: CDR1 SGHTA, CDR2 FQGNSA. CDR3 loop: CASSKGTVTYEQYF. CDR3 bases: TGTGCCAGCAGCAAGGGGACAGTAACCTACGAGCAGTACTTC.